The 15 T cell receptor beta chains in this list originate from one sample, sequenced in a study of radiation and T cells in renal cell carcinoma. TCRdb's table, derived via immunoSEQ multiplex PCR, lists solely in-frame clones and lacks some. The top ten clones hold roughly 7% of a sample with about 58,000 clones, around 81% of them seen once. Sample time point: blood 2 weeks post-SBRT. Treatment given: 15 Gy SBRT to primary tumor, nephrectomy 4 weeks later. Source: blood, taken from a patient whose treatment included radiotherapy and nephrectomy. The receptors shown here come from a man aged 55 to 70 with renal cell carcinoma.

V gene TRBV4-1 combines with J gene TRBJ2-3; no reliable D call. The V gene lost 5 bases and the J gene lost 3 bases, with 18 bases spanning the gap. Germline V lookup: CDR1 MGHRA, CDR2 YSYEKL. The CDR3 loop spans 16 amino acids. DNA of the CDR3: TGCGCCAGCAGCTATGGGCCTGTCGAAGGGACAGATACGCAGTATTTT. It codes for CASSYGPVEGTDTQYF.

This rearrangement joins TRBV19 to TRBJ1-2; 11 positions agree with TRBD1. Germline loops: CDR1 LNHDA, CDR2 SQIVND (reference sequence). CDR3 length: 18 amino acids. The V and J ends lost 3 bases and 5 bases, in that order; junction bases with no gene match: 14. The CDR3 region is CASSIVRTGGADGYGYTF. CDR3 bases: TGTGCCAGTAGTATTGTCCGGACAGGGGGCGCAGATGGGTATGGCTACACCTTC.

V and J are TRBV4-2 and TRBJ1-1; D might be TRBD1 (5 bases). V shed 4 bases and J shed 4 bases, with 16 bases lying between them. This CDR3 has 15 residues. Germline CDR1 LGHNA, CDR2 YNFKEQ. This CDR3 reads CASSPGPTFSTEAFF. The CDR3 region has the DNA TGTGCCAGCAGCCCGGGACCCACCTTTAGCACTGAAGCTTTCTTT.

For the CDR3, the DNA is TGTGCCAGCAGCCCCCCTAGGGCCGATCCCCCTGGCTACACCTTC. Its translation is CASSPPRADPPGYTF. The gene calls are TRBV9 and TRBJ1-2; D gene ambiguous. The CDR3 consists of 15 residues. Germline assignment: CDR1 SGDLS and CDR2 YYNGEE. Between the trimmed V and J ends, which lost 4 bases and 7 bases, there was a span of 20 bases.

This CDR3 reads CASTTGSVNTGELFF. In DNA, the CDR3 is TGCGCCAGCACCACGGGTAGCGTCAACACCGGGGAGCTGTTTTTT. V is TRBV5-1 and J is TRBJ2-2, with D possibly TRBD2 on 5 matching bases. This CDR3 comprises 15 residues. Germline values: CDR1 SGHRS, CDR2 YFSETQ. Deletions cut 6 bases from V and 2 bases from J, with 14 bases between.

The rearrangement links TRBV7-2 to TRBJ2-3, with TRBD2 matching over 8 bases. This CDR3 is 18 amino acids long. V lost 3 bases and J lost 5; bases outside the gene matches: 16. Germline loops: CDR1 SGHTA, CDR2 FQGNSA. The CDR3, as DNA: TGTGCCAGCAGCTTCTTGATAGACGGGGGGGCGTCGGGAGATACGCAGTATTTT. As protein: CASSFLIDGGASGDTQYF.

This clone was observed a handful of times. The CDR3 bases are TGTGCTAGTGGTTTCAGGGGACTAGCGGGAGCCCGCTTCTACAATGAGCAGTTCTTC. This gives the protein CASGFRGLAGARFYNEQFF. This chain connects TRBV12-5 to TRBJ2-1; TRBD2 agrees at 14 bases. Germline CDR1 LGHNT, CDR2 FRNRAP. V lost 3 bases to trimming and J lost 3 bases; unmatched junction nucleotides: 10. This CDR3 contains 19 residues.

J is TRBJ2-1 and V is TRBV5-6, with D hard to call. The length of the CDR3 is 13 residues. Germline CDR1 SGHDT, CDR2 YYEEEE. The V end lost 0 bases, the J end lost 10 bases, and 11 bases lay between the germline ends. CDR3: CASSLGVSGEQFF. For the CDR3, the DNA is TGTGCCAGCAGCTTGGGTGTATCGGGCGAGCAGTTCTTC.

V and J are TRBV5-6 and TRBJ1-2; D not resolved. The CDR3 runs 13 residues. CDR1 and CDR2 (germline): SGHDT, YYEEEE. Trimming removed 4 bases from V and 2 bases from J, with 9 bases in between. The CDR3 DNA sequence: TGTGCCAGCAGCACCGCAAGGAACTATGGCTACACCTTC. Amino acid sequence: CASSTARNYGYTF. The full variable domain, with the rest looked up from reference TRBV5-6 and TRBJ1-2, is DAGVTQSPTHLIKTRGQQVTLRCSPKSGHDTVSWYQQALGQGPQFIFQYYEEEERQRGNFPDRFSGHQFPNYSSELNVNALLLGDSALYLCASSTARNYGYTFGSGTRLTVV.

V gene TRBV7-8 combines with J gene TRBJ1-2; D is undetermined. CDR1 and CDR2 from the germline V gene are SGHVS and FQNEAQ. This CDR3 contains 15 residues. V was pared by 0 bases and J by 4 bases, with 12 bases between. The CDR3 loop reads CASSLAASYSYGYTF. CDR3 DNA: TGTGCCAGCAGCTTAGCGGCCAGTTACTCCTATGGCTACACCTTC.

This rearrangement joins TRBV5-1 to TRBJ2-2; weak D call: TRBD1 (5 bases). Germline CDR1 is SGHRS and CDR2 is YFSETQ. The CDR3 has 17 amino acids. V was cut by 0 bases and J by 1 base, with 13 bases left in between. The CDR3 is CASSLAGASGNTGELFF. CDR3 nucleotides: TGCGCCAGCAGCTTGGCTGGGGCGAGTGGGAACACCGGGGAGCTGTTTTTT.

This clone was seen a few times. J is TRBJ1-4 and V is TRBV7-8, with D unresolved. CDR3 length: 16 amino acids. Per the germline V gene, CDR1 is SGHVS and CDR2 is FQNEAQ. With 1 base removed from V and 2 bases from J, the gap between germline ends came to 11 bases. The chain's CDR3 is CASSLGTAPTNEKLFF. The DNA of the CDR3 is TGTGCCAGCAGCTTAGGTACAGCCCCCACTAATGAAAAACTGTTTTTT.

The chain joins TRBV4-3 to TRBJ2-3; TRBD2 is a possible D gene (5 bases). The CDR3 extends over 16 amino acids. Germline CDR1 reads LGHNA; CDR2 reads YSLEER. V was cut by 0 bases and J by 3 bases, with 13 bases left in between. The CDR3 sequence is CASSQDRETKTDTQYF. CDR3 nucleotide sequence: TGCGCCAGCAGCCAAGATCGGGAAACTAAAACAGATACGCAGTATTTT.

The chain employs TRBV9 and TRBJ2-3, with 9 bases matching TRBD2. V shed 0 bases, J shed 6 bases, and the junction held 8 bases outside the gene matches. This CDR3 contains 16 residues. The germline V gene has CDR1 SGDLS and CDR2 YYNGEE. The CDR3 here is CASSVGIAGVSDTQYF. CDR3 nucleotides: TGTGCCAGCAGCGTAGGAATAGCGGGAGTATCTGATACGCAGTATTTT.

The chain employs TRBV19 and TRBJ1-5; no reliable D call. The length of the CDR3 is 12 residues. V lost 7 bases and J lost 0, with 4 bases in between. Germline CDR1 reads LNHDA; CDR2 reads SQIVND (reference sequence). CDR3 coding DNA: TGTGCCAGTACCGATAGCAATCAGCCCCAGCATTTT. Translation gives CASTDSNQPQHF.